Below, 19 T cell receptor beta chains from the same sample are listed, as sequenced in a study of response to subunit inactivated influenza vaccine. Via MiXCR, TCRdb re-called the RT-PCR reads, giving one row per CDR3 protein. This sample has 450,000 to 600,000 distinct CDR3 sequences; approximately 7.6% occur once, and the top ten carry 10% to 15%. The material sequenced was PBMCs from blood, taken around 25 months after vaccination. The receptors were gathered from a man between 50 and 69 years old who received an inactivated influenza vaccine.

In this sample, this clonotype turned up a few times. The chain has TRBV4-1 and TRBJ1-2, with a tentative D call TRBD1 (5 bases). Germline CDR1 reads MGHRA; CDR2 reads YSYEKL. The CDR3 contains 16 residues. V was trimmed by 0 bases and J by 6 bases, leaving 17 bases between them. CDR3 sequence: CASSQDIGSRADGYTF. The CDR3 DNA is TGCGCCAGCAGCCAAGATATAGGATCCAGGGCCGATGGCTACACCTTC.

This clonotype has at least ten counts. V gene TRBV3-1 combines with J gene TRBJ2-7, with 7 bases identical to TRBD1. Germline V lookup: CDR1 LGHDT, CDR2 YNNKEL (reference sequence). J lost 2 bases, V lost 3 bases, and 7 bases had no gene match. The CDR3 is made up of 15 amino acids. This CDR3 is CASSHGGTATYEQYF. CDR3 DNA sequence: TGTGCCAGCAGCCATGGTGGGACAGCGACCTACGAGCAGTACTTC.

The chain combines TRBV20-1 with TRBJ2-7; no definite D call. The germline gives CDR1 DFQATT, CDR2 SNEGSKA (reference sequence). Trimming removed 0 bases at V and 4 bases at J, with 13 bases between. CDR3 length: 14 residues. CDR3 DNA: TGCAGTGCTAGAGATCTTCAAGGGCGGTACGAGCAGTACTTC. Amino acids: CSARDLQGRYEQYF.

This clonotype was counted only a few times. This chain links TRBV7-2 with TRBJ2-1; 12 bases are shared with TRBD2. V was pared by 7 bases and J by 6 bases, with 7 bases of the junction left unmatched. CDR1 and CDR2 (germline): SGHTA, FQGNSA. The CDR3 is 15 residues long. The CDR3 loop reads CASTLTSGSFNEQFF. DNA for the CDR3: TGTGCCAGCACCTTGACTAGCGGGAGCTTCAATGAGCAGTTCTTC.

The chain employs TRBV18 and TRBJ1-3; tentative D call: TRBD1 (5 bases). Germline CDR1 is KGHSH and CDR2 is LQKENI. Trimming took off 0 bases at V and 6 bases at J, with 12 bases between the two ends. This CDR3 has 15 residues. The CDR3 region is CASSPPAGPQNTIYF. CDR3 nucleotide sequence: TGTGCCAGCTCACCACCGGCGGGGCCTCAAAACACCATATATTTT.

There are a few counts of this clonotype. V is TRBV6-5 and J is TRBJ2-2; D gene uncertain. The CDR3 extends over 15 amino acids. Germline V CDR1 and CDR2: MNHEY, SVGAGI. With 3 bases removed from V and 6 bases from J, the gap between germline ends came to 14 bases. CDR3 sequence reads: CASSYASRIAGELFF. The CDR3 bases are TGTGCCAGCAGTTATGCATCCCGGATAGCCGGGGAGCTGTTTTTT.

The V and J genes are TRBV4-3 and TRBJ2-1; 10 bases line up with TRBD2. V trimming: 4 bases; J trimming: 3 bases; junction bases outside the gene matches: 6. Germline values: CDR1 LGHNA, CDR2 YSLEER. The CDR3 is made up of 16 amino acids. CDR3 coding DNA: TGCGCCAGCAGCCTCACTAGCGGGACATTCTACAATGAGCAGTTCTTC. Its translation is CASSLTSGTFYNEQFF.

This clonotype was observed a few times. The gene calls are TRBV4-3 and TRBJ1-1; D is unclear. The CDR3 totals 15 residues. CDR1 is LGHNA, CDR2 YSLEER, per germline. V shed 0 bases and J shed 1 base, with 9 bases lying between them. This CDR3 is CASSQDGLENTEAFF. The DNA of the CDR3 is TGCGCCAGCAGCCAAGATGGGTTAGAGAACACTGAAGCTTTCTTT.

The table lists this clonotype with many counts. The gene calls are TRBV5-4 and TRBJ2-3; TRBD2 matches 8 bases. V was pared by 2 bases and J by 2 bases, with 4 bases of the junction left unmatched. The CDR3 is made up of 15 amino acids. Germline assignment: CDR1 SGHNT and CDR2 YYREEE (reference sequence). In DNA form, the CDR3 reads TGTGCCAGCAGCTTCAGCGGGAGAACCACAGATACGCAGTATTTT. Encoded protein: CASSFSGRTTDTQYF.

The chain joins TRBV3-1 to TRBJ2-2; weak D call: TRBD2 (6 bases). V dropped 4 bases and J dropped 7 bases, with 19 bases sitting between them. Germline assignment: CDR1 LGHDT and CDR2 YNNKEL (reference sequence). The CDR3 length is 16 residues. CDR3: CASSPTAGSGGGELFF. In DNA form, the CDR3 reads TGTGCCAGCAGCCCCACGGCCGGGAGTGGTGGCGGGGAGCTGTTTTTT. Filled out from reference TRBV3-1 and TRBJ2-2, the complete variable domain reads DTAVSQTPKYLVTQMGNDKSIKCEQNLGHDTMYWYKQDSKKFLKIMFSYNNKELIINETVPNRFSPKSPDKAHLNLHINSLELGDSAVYFCASSPTAGSGGGELFFGEGSRLTVL.

V is TRBV4-2 and J is TRBJ2-7; D gene uncertain. This CDR3 is 13 amino acids long. Germline CDR1 and CDR2: LGHNA and YNFKEQ. The germline V and J ends were trimmed by 0 bases and 5 bases, with 8 bases remaining between them. The CDR3 DNA sequence: TGTGCCAGCAGCCAAGAAGTCCGCGACGAGCAGTACTTC. Protein sequence: CASSQEVRDEQYF.

This clonotype occurred many times. V and J are TRBV12-3 or TRBV12-4 and TRBJ2-3; a possible D gene is TRBD2 (8 bases). Trimming pared 4 bases from V and 6 bases from J, leaving 14 bases between. The CDR3 covers 14 residues. CDR3 sequence (DNA): TGTGCCAGCAGTTACGGGAGGGGGCGGGATACGCAGTATTTT. Its translation is CASSYGRGRDTQYF.

This clonotype has more than one count but fewer than ten. The chain uses TRBV10-3 and TRBJ1-1, with a tentative D call TRBD1 (5 bases). Trimming shortened V by 0 bases and J by 6 bases, and 17 bases separated the two germline ends. CDR3 size: 16 residues. CDR1 and CDR2 from the germline V gene are ENHRY and SYGVKD. The CDR3 is CAISESYRTKIPEAFF. The CDR3 nucleotides are TGTGCCATCAGTGAGTCGTACAGGACGAAGATCCCTGAAGCTTTCTTT.

This clonotype was counted ten times or more. The chain recombines TRBV7-9 with TRBJ1-4; no clear D gene. The CDR3 is 13 amino acids. V gave up 2 bases and J gave up 5 bases, with 6 bases separating them. Germline CDR1 SEHNR, CDR2 FQNEAQ (reference sequence). CDR3 protein: CASSLFGNEKLFF. CDR3 bases: TGTGCCAGCAGCTTATTCGGCAATGAAAAACTGTTTTTT.

For this clonotype: A much larger clone lies a single base off, so this may be a read error. The chain is built from TRBV7-9 and TRBJ2-6; D remains ambiguous. V lost 5 bases, J lost 0 bases, and 2 bases lay in between. Germline-derived CDR1 and CDR2 are SEHNR and FQNEAQ (reference sequence). The CDR3 consists of 13 residues. CDR3 protein: CASSISGANVLTF. CDR3 DNA: TGTGCCAGCAGCATCTCTGGGGCCAACGTCCTGACTTTC.

This clonotype was observed at least ten times. The V gene is TRBV4-3, the J gene TRBJ2-1, with D unclear. Germline lookup yields CDR1 LGHNA and CDR2 YSLEER. The CDR3 loop spans 15 amino acids. V was clipped by 3 bases and J by 7 bases, with 16 bases between them. The CDR3, as DNA: TGCGCCAGCAGCCAGAGTCAGCTTCTTGGAAATGAGCAGTTCTTC. Its protein product is CASSQSQLLGNEQFF.

The rearrangement joins TRBV12-3 or TRBV12-4 to TRBJ2-1; D is unclear. Trimming took off 5 bases at V and 9 bases at J, with 17 bases between the two ends. The CDR3 length is 14 residues. The CDR3 reads CASSPQPRKVEQFF. CDR3 bases: TGTGCCAGCAGTCCCCAGCCCCGGAAGGTTGAGCAGTTCTTC.

This clonotype occurred many times. As DNA, the CDR3 is TGCGCCAGCACCAAAACCCTCAGCGCTGGCTACACCTTC. As protein: CASTKTLSAGYTF. The chain employs TRBV10-2 and TRBJ1-2; D unresolved. V lost 7 bases and J lost 7, with 16 bases in between. CDR1 is WSHSY and CDR2 is SAAADI in the germline V gene. This CDR3 is built from 13 residues.

The chain combines TRBV7-6 with TRBJ2-3; 11 bases are shared with TRBD2. Trimming removed 5 bases from V and 4 bases from J; junction bases left unmatched: 5. The CDR3 has 15 amino acids. The germline V gene has CDR1 SGHVS and CDR2 FNYEAQ. The CDR3, as DNA: TGTGCCAGCAGCCTTAGCGGGGGGGACTCAGATACGCAGTATTTT. Translation: CASSLSGGDSDTQYF.